The following is a T cell receptor (beta chain) sequence with its context. Its specific antigen is unknown. Base qualities were left out, and no much larger clone turns up one base away. For sequencing of the TCRbeta CDR3 region, genomic DNA was extracted from the sorted cells. TCRbeta CDR3 regions were sequenced using the immunoSEQ Assay. TCRdb took this table from immuneACCESS and kept in-frame rearrangements with V and J called. Such tables lack part of the clones; where checked against another copy, unresolved V genes explain under half of the gap, and the rest is unexplained. The sample includes tens of thousands of clones, with 80% to 95% observed a single time. The biggest ten clones account for 20% to 25% of the sample. The data are from a study of OX40 agonist ivuxolimab in advanced cancers. As for the study more broadly: Ivuxolimab was a fully human IgG2 agonistic monoclonal antibody targeting the costimulatory receptor OX40 (CD134). Partial responses occurred in three dose-escalation patients: two with cutaneous melanoma and one with hepatocellular carcinoma. The point of sequencing TCRbeta in the periphery was to test whether ivuxolimab changed TCR sequence diversity and drove clonal T-cell expansion. The paper reports the monotherapy dose-escalation portion (N of about 54 patients) of the phase I ivuxolimab trial. Intravenous ivuxolimab was administered to patients every 2 weeks at six dose levels: 0.01, 0.1, 0.3, 1.5, 3 and 10 mg/kg. Among the 50 to 55 dose-escalation patients, around 20 had hepatocellular carcinoma, approximately 15 melanoma, 9 renal cell carcinoma and 9 head and neck cancer. Prior anti-PD-1, anti-PD-L1 or anti-CTLA-4 therapy was permitted, and 40% of dose-escalation patients had received checkpoint inhibitors. In the dose-escalation cohort, 70% to 85% of patients were male, and the mean age was around 60 years, with a range of about 23 to 80.

In the germline V gene (reference sequence), CDR1 corresponds to SEHNR and CDR2 to FQNEAQ. The CDR3, from cysteine to phenylalanine, totals 17 residues. Solely the CDR3 DNA is kept, with 51 bases framed from the first base. V gives up 2 bases and J gives up 1 base, and the segment between their germline ends measures 18 bases. Patients with a history of autoimmune disease or receiving systemic immunosuppression were excluded from the trial. Peripheral blood for TCR sequencing was drawn from every dose cohort at baseline, at cycle 4 day 1 and at cycle 7 day 1. Samples came from an open-label, multicenter, first-in-human phase I dose-escalation trial of ivuxolimab. Adults with locally advanced or metastatic melanoma, renal cell carcinoma, hepatocellular carcinoma or head and neck squamous cell carcinoma were enrolled in the trial. CD4+ and CD8+ T cells were sorted separately from peripheral blood before TCR sequencing.

Overall study results and their limits: At doses of 0.1 to 3.0 mg/kg, clonal expansion of both CD4+ and CD8+ T cells in blood was seen between baseline and week 6. In the 0.1-3.0 mg/kg groups, partial responders had among the lowest normalized peripheral clonal expansion, particularly in CD8+ T cells. Antigen specificity was not determined for the clonally expanded peripheral T cells. After ivuxolimab, expanded clones were on average more numerous among CD8+ T cells than among CD4+ T cells. Low levels of normalized T-cell clonal expansion were also seen in some nonresponding patients.

Sequencing was performed on CD4+ or CD8+ T cells sorted from blood, taken in a trial of the OX40 agonist ivuxolimab. This TCR was sampled from an adult with an advanced solid tumor such as melanoma, head and neck, liver or kidney cancer. The rearranged segments are TRBV7-9 and TRBJ2-7; the D gene is possibly TRBD1 or TRBD2, with 5 bases matching each. The CDR3 protein: CASSLSPGPSTSYEQYF. The nucleotide sequence reads TGTGCCAGCAGCTTATCTCCGGGACCGTCGACGTCCTACGAGCAGTACTTC. With the portions outside the CDR3 filled from the reference TRBV7-9 and TRBJ2-7 genes, the complete variable region becomes DTGVSQNPRHKITKRGQNVTFRCDPISEHNRLYWYRQTLGQGPEFLTYFQNEAQLEKSRLLSDRFSAERPKGSFSTLEIQRTEQGDSAMYLCASSLSPGPSTSYEQYFGPGTRLTVT.